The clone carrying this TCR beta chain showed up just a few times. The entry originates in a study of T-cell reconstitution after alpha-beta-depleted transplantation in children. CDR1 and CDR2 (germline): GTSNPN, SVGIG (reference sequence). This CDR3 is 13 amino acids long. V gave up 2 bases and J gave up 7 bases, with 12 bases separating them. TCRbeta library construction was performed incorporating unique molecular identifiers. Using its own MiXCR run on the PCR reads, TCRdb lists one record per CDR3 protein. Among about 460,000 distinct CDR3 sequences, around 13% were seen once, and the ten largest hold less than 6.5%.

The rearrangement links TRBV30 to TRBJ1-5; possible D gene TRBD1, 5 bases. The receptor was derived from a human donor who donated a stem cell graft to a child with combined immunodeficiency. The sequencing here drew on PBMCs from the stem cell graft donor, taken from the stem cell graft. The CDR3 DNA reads TGTGCCTGGAGTAAGCAGGGCAGGCAGCCCCAGCATTTT. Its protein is CAWSKQGRQPQHF.